The 2 T cell receptor beta chains below come from one sample, sequenced in a study of blood T cells in healthy people across ages. Together with a sample-barcoded 5' primer, a J-beta primer mix was included in a second PCR lasting roughly 6 to 12 cycles. TCRdb reprocessed the 5' RACE reads via MiXCR and lists one record per CDR3 protein. Here the sample spans around 1.7 million distinct CDR3 sequences, 28% being singletons. Sequenced: blood. The receptors stem from a woman aged 25-40 years in good health.

The rearrangement joins TRBV7-2 to TRBJ1-5; weak D call: TRBD1 (5 bases). V dropped 3 bases and J dropped 11 bases, with 14 bases sitting between them. Germline V gene data show CDR1 as SGHTA and CDR2 as FQGNSA. The length of the CDR3 is 13 residues. Here the CDR3 reads CASSLLEGKAQHF. The CDR3 DNA reads as TGTGCCAGCAGCTTGCTGGAGGGGAAGGCCCAGCATTTT.

The chain has TRBV18 and TRBJ2-7, with 8 bases that match TRBD2. Germline lookup yields CDR1 KGHSH and CDR2 LQKENI. This CDR3 is built from 16 residues. V lost 3 bases and J lost 2; bases outside the gene matches: 9. Here the CDR3 reads CASSPRASGSTYEQYF. CDR3 sequence (DNA): TGTGCCAGCTCACCTCGGGCTAGCGGGTCAACCTACGAGCAGTACTTC.